Listed here are 8 T cell receptor beta chains from one sample, sequenced in a study of blood T cell repertoires in COVID-19. Clones were read by immunoSEQ multiplex PCR, and TCRdb kept only the in-frame ones, dropping some. The data hold some 490,000 clones, with about 85% observed a single time. Sequences were obtained from PBMCs or T cells enriched from blood (not recorded which). These receptor sequences come from a woman aged 60 to 75 who had recovered from COVID-19.

CDR3 in amino acids: CASSKTSGGYNEQFF. The CDR3 coding sequence is TGTGCCAGCAGCAAGACTAGCGGGGGTTACAATGAGCAGTTCTTC. The chain links TRBV7-2 to TRBJ2-1, with 12 nucleotides matching TRBD2. The V segment lost 5 bases and the J segment 4 bases; nucleotides outside the gene matches: 3. The CDR3 is 15 amino acids. Germline V gene sequence: CDR1 SGHTA, CDR2 FQGNSA.

The chain employs TRBV5-1 and TRBJ1-1, with D perhaps matching TRBD1 (6 bases). The germline CDR1 and CDR2 sequences are SGHRS and YFSETQ. This CDR3 has 15 residues. V gave up 3 bases and J gave up 0 bases, with 12 bases separating them. Here the CDR3 DNA reads TGCGCCAGCAGCTATAGTTCAGGGGTGAACACTGAAGCTTTCTTT. It yields the protein CASSYSSGVNTEAFF. The full variable domain, with the rest looked up from reference TRBV5-1 and TRBJ1-1, is KAGVTQTPRYLIKTRGQQVTLSCSPISGHRSVSWYQQTPGQGLQFLFEYFSETQRNKGNFPGRFSGRQFSNSRSEMNVSTLELGDSALYLCASSYSSGVNTEAFFGQGTRLTVV.

This clone was seen a handful of times. The chain is built from TRBV27 and TRBJ1-5; 10 nucleotides align to TRBD1. Germline CDR1 MNHEY, CDR2 SMNVEV (reference sequence). With V trimmed by 5 bases and J by 6 bases, 1 base remained unmatched. This CDR3 region has 13 residues. The CDR3 here is CASSRDRGQPQHF. In DNA, the CDR3 is TGTGCCAGCAGTCGGGACAGGGGTCAGCCCCAGCATTTT.

The genes are TRBV6-5 and TRBJ1-6, with D maybe TRBD1 (6 bases). Germline lookup yields CDR1 MNHEY and CDR2 SVGAGI. This CDR3 has 15 residues. The V gene lost 5 bases and the J gene lost 7 bases, with 15 bases spanning the gap. The CDR3 region has the DNA TGTGCCAGCAGTCTTCAGGGGCAACTCAATTCACCCCTCCACTTT. This translates into CASSLQGQLNSPLHF.

V usage is TRBV9 and J usage is TRBJ1-4; possibly TRBD1 for D (5 bases). The V end lost 3 bases, the J end lost 5 bases, and 26 bases lay between the germline ends. Germline CDR1 and CDR2: SGDLS and YYNGEE. CDR3 length equals 19 residues. DNA of the CDR3: TGTGCCAGCAGCGGTAGTACCGGACCGGGACTGCCCCTCAATGAAAAACTGTTTTTT. Its translation: CASSGSTGPGLPLNEKLFF.

DNA for the CDR3: TGTGCCAGCAGCTTGTCGGGCGGAGGGGATCAGCCCCAGCATTTT. The encoded protein is CASSLSGGGDQPQHF. The chain is built from TRBV7-8 and TRBJ1-5; tentative D call: TRBD1 (5 bases). The CDR3 length is 15 residues. The V gene lost 3 bases and the J gene lost 5 bases, with 14 bases spanning the gap. The germline gives CDR1 SGHVS, CDR2 FQNEAQ.

This sequence joins TRBV7-2 and TRBJ1-1; D gene uncertain. Germline assignment: CDR1 SGHTA and CDR2 FQGNSA. The CDR3 has 14 residues. The V and J ends lost 5 bases and 6 bases respectively, with 16 bases between them. The CDR3 loop is CASSPRVGRAEAFF. The CDR3 region has the DNA TGTGCCAGCAGCCCCCGGGTAGGCCGGGCTGAAGCTTTCTTT.

This chain links TRBV19 with TRBJ2-2; 11 bases map to TRBD1. Germline V lookup: CDR1 LNHDA, CDR2 SQIVND (reference sequence). V lost 5 bases to trimming and J lost 5 bases; unmatched junction nucleotides: 4. The CDR3 has 15 residues. CDR3 DNA sequence: TGTGCCAGTAGTCCCGGGACAGGGGGGACCGGGGAGCTGTTTTTT. This translates into CASSPGTGGTGELFF.